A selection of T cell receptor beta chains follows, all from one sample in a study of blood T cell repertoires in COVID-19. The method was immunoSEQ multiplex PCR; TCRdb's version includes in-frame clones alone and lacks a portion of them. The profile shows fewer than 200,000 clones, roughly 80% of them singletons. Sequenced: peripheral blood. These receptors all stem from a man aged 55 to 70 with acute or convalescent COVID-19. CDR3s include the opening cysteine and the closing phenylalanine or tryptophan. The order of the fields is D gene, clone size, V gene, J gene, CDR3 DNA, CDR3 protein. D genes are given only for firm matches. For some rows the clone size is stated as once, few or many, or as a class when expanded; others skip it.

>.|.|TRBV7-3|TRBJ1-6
TGTGCCAGCAGCGCGACAGACTATAATTCACCCCTCCACTTT
CASSATDYNSPLHF
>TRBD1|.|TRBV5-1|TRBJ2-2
TGCGCCAGCAGCGGGACAGGGAACACCGGGGAGCTGTTTTTT
CASSGTGNTGELFF
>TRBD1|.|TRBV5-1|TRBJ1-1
TGCGCCAGCAGCCTGGGACAGGCCCATCCAATGAACACTGAAGCTTTCTTT
CASSLGQAHPMNTEAFF
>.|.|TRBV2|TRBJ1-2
TGTGCCAGCAGGGGGGTACAGGGTTCGTCTATCTATGGCTACACCTTC
CASRGVQGSSIYGYTF
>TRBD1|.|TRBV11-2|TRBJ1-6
TGTGCCAGCAGGCGCCCGGGACAGTATAATTCACCCCTCCACTTT
CASRRPGQYNSPLHF
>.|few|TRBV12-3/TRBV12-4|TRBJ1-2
TGTGCCAGCAGTCCCCGTGAGGGTAAAGGCTACACCTTC
CASSPREGKGYTF
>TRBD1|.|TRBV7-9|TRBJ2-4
TGTGCCAGCAGCGTGGACAGGGCGGGGATTCAGTACTTC
CASSVDRAGIQYF
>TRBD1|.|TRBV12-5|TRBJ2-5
TGTGCTAGTGGTTTGCCGGGGACAGGGATAGAGACCCAGTACTTC
CASGLPGTGIETQYF
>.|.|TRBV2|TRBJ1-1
TGTGCCAGCAGTGAAGTCCCGGGAACGGCTTTCTTT
CASSEVPGTAFF
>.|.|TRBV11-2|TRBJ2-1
TGTGCCAGCAGCTTAGGTAGGGGCAATGAGCAGTTCTTC
CASSLGRGNEQFF
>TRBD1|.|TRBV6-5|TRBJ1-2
TGTGCCAGCAGTTACGCTGGACAGGGGAATTTATATGGCTACACCTTC
CASSYAGQGNLYGYTF
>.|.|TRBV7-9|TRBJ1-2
TGTGCCAGCAGCTTACGGGACAACAGAGGCTACACCTTC
CASSLRDNRGYTF
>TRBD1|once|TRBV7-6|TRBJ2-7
TGTGCCAGCAGCTTAGTATGGGGACAGAAAAGACGCGAGCAGTACTTC
CASSLVWGQKRREQYF
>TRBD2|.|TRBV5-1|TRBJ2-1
TGCGCCAGCAGCAACCGGACTAGCGGGAGTTTGGATGAGCAGTTCTTC
CASSNRTSGSLDEQFF
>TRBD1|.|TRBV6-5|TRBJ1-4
TGTGCCAGCAGTTACTCGACAGGGAGGTTGGGTGAAAAACTGTTTTTT
CASSYSTGRLGEKLFF
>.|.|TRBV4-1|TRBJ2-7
TGCGCCAACAGCCACACGTGGGGACATGGAGGCTACGAGCAGTACTTC
CANSHTWGHGGYEQYF
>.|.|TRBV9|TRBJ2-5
TGTGCCAGCAGCCCCCGCGGCCAAGAGACCCAGTACTTC
CASSPRGQETQYF
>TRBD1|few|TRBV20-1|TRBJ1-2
TGCAGTGCTAGTGCAGGGGGCTTGGCTGGCTACACCTTC
CSASAGGLAGYTF
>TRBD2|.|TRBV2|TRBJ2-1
TGTGCCAGCAGTGGGACTAGCGGGAGAGCAAATGAGCAGTTCTTC
CASSGTSGRANEQFF
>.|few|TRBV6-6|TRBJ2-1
TGTGCCAGCAGTGCTACTGGTAATGAGCAGTTCTTC
CASSATGNEQFF
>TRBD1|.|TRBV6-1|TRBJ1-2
TGTGCCAGCAGTGACCGGGACAGGGATTTCCTCTATGGCTACACCTTC
CASSDRDRDFLYGYTF
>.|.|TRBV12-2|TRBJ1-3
TGTGCAAGTCGCTTAGAGGGGGCAGGGGGTGTCGGAAACACCATATATTTT
CASRLEGAGGVGNTIYF
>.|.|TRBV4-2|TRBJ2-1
TGTGCCAGCAGCCAAGAACCACTAAGCAATGAGCAGTTCTTC
CASSQEPLSNEQFF
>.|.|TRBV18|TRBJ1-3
TGTGCCAGCTCACCGCAGGGGCTACCTGGAAACACCATATATTTT
CASSPQGLPGNTIYF
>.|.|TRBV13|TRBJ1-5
TGTGCCAGCAGCTCCACCGACGGGGGGAATCAGCCCCAGCATTTT
CASSSTDGGNQPQHF
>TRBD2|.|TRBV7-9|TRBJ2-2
TGTGCCAGCAGCTCCCGACTAGCGGAGTTCACCGGGGAGCTGTTTTTT
CASSSRLAEFTGELFF
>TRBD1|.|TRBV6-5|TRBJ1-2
TGTGCCAGCAGTTACTTAGGACAGGGCACTAACTATGGCTACACCTTC
CASSYLGQGTNYGYTF
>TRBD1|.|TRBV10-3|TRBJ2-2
TGCGCGGCGGGACAGGGACTCCTAAGGGCCGGGGAGCTGTTTTTT
CAAGQGLLRAGELFF
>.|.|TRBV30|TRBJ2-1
TGTGCCTGGAGTGTACGAGGAAGCTCCTACAATGAGCAGTTCTTC
CAWSVRGSSYNEQFF
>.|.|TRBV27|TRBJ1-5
TGTGCCAGCAGTTTCTTGTCAAGCCATCAGCCCCAGCATTTT
CASSFLSSHQPQHF
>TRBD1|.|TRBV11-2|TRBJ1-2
TGTGCCAGCAGCCCGCGGACAGGGGGTTACACCTTC
CASSPRTGGYTF
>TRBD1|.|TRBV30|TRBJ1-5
TGTGCCTGGAGTACAGGGGCGAGTCAGCCCCAGCATTTT
CAWSTGASQPQHF
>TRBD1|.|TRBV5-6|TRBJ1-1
TGTGCCAGCAGAGTCGCGGGGACAGGGAGGAGGGAAGCTTTCTTT
CASRVAGTGRREAFF
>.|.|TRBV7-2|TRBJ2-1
TGTGCCAGCAGGGGAACGGGAAATGAGCAGTTCTTC
CASRGTGNEQFF
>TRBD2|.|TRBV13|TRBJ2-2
TGTGCCAGCAGCTCCGGACTAGCGGGGGGCTCGAACACCGGGGAGCTGTTTTTT
CASSSGLAGGSNTGELFF
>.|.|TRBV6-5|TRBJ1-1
TGTGCCAGCAGCCCCTTGAGAGGGGGATATACTGAAGCTTTCTTT
CASSPLRGGYTEAFF
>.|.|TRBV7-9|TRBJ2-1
TGTGCCAGCAGCTCCCTAACCTACTACAATGAGCAGTTCTTC
CASSSLTYYNEQFF
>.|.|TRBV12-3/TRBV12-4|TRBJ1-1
TGTGCCAGCAGTTTAGGAGGATCTCTTGAAGCTTTCTTT
CASSLGGSLEAFF
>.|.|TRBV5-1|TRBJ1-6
TGCGCCAGCAGCTTGGAGGGGCTTCGCAATTCACCCCTCCACTTT
CASSLEGLRNSPLHF
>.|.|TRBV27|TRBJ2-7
TGTGCCAGCAGTTTAAGGCAGGGGAGATACGAGCAGTACTTC
CASSLRQGRYEQYF